These 15 T cell receptor beta chains originate from one sample sequenced in a study of T cell repertoires in cytomegalovirus infection. TCRdb passed the reads through MiXCR, listing each CDR3 protein once. The repertoire consists of about 830,000 distinct CDR3 sequences, with about 31% occurring once and the leading ten covering around 12%. Their cognate antigens are unknown. This specimen was cultured CD8+ T cells from PBMCs, taken from culture after CMV antigen stimulation. These receptors were taken from a human donor in good health (CMV status not recorded). Some clones in this sample may be carry-over from other donors' samples.

The chain carries TRBV27 and TRBJ1-5, with 9 bases aligning to TRBD1. V lost 1 base to trimming and J lost 0 bases; unmatched junction nucleotides: 7. The germline V gene encodes CDR1 MNHEY and CDR2 SMNVEV (reference sequence). This CDR3 has 18 amino acids. CDR3 residues: CASSLFPPGQGSNQPQHF. CDR3 nucleotides: TGTGCCAGCAGTTTATTCCCTCCGGGACAGGGTAGCAATCAGCCCCAGCATTTT.

This clonotype was seen at least ten times. This sequence joins TRBV7-2 and TRBJ1-2; unclear D gene. The V gene lost 1 base and the J gene lost 4 bases, with 13 bases spanning the gap. The CDR3 runs 15 residues. Germline assignment: CDR1 SGHTA and CDR2 FQGNSA. For the CDR3, the DNA is TGTGCCAGCAGCTTAGTGGTCAGCTCCTTCTATGGCTACACCTTC. This encodes CASSLVVSSFYGYTF.

There are a few counts of this clonotype. J is TRBJ1-1 and V is TRBV5-1; a possible D gene is TRBD1 (6 bases). The CDR3 spans 13 residues. Germline CDR1 is SGHRS and CDR2 is YFSETQ. V shed 0 bases and J shed 8 bases, with 11 bases lying between them. For the CDR3, the DNA is TGCGCCAGCAGCTTGGCCTGGACAGAAGAAGCTTTCTTT. This gives the protein CASSLAWTEEAFF.

This clonotype was counted between two and nine times. CDR3 residues: CASSQVTGGSGEAFF. DNA for the CDR3: TGCGCCAGCAGCCAAGTAACAGGAGGGTCTGGTGAAGCTTTCTTT. V is TRBV4-1 and J is TRBJ1-1; perhaps TRBD1 as D (5 bases). The CDR3 loop spans 15 amino acids. Trimming took 1 base from V and 7 from J, leaving 16 bases between them. From germline, CDR1 is MGHRA and CDR2 YSYEKL.

This clonotype showed up just a few times. V and J are TRBV25-1 and TRBJ1-1; the match to TRBD1 covers 7 bases. The trim removed 4 bases at V and 7 bases at J, leaving 9 bases unmatched. The CDR3 totals 14 residues. In germline, CDR1 is MGHDK, CDR2 SYGVNS. The CDR3 reads CASSGDRAIGEAFF. DNA for the CDR3: TGTGCCAGCAGTGGAGACAGGGCGATCGGTGAAGCTTTCTTT. Using reference TRBV25-1 and TRBJ1-1 for the parts outside the CDR3, the full variable domain is EADIYQTPRYLVIGTGKKITLECSQTMGHDKMYWYQQDPGMELHLIHYSYGVNSTEKGDLSSESTVSRIRTEHFPLTLESARPSHTSQYLCASSGDRAIGEAFFGQGTRLTVV.

The chain combines TRBV6-2 or TRBV6-3 with TRBJ1-1, with no clear D. Germline V gene sequence: CDR1 MNHEY, CDR2 SVGEGT. Trimming took off 1 base at V and 8 bases at J, with 14 bases between the two ends. The CDR3 consists of 14 residues. The CDR3 DNA reads TGTGCCAGCAGTTACTATGGCAGAGATGTAGAAGCTTTCTTT. Translating gives CASSYYGRDVEAFF.

The V and J genes are TRBV7-6 and TRBJ2-5; 8 positions agree with TRBD2. This CDR3 region has 17 residues. Germline V CDR1 and CDR2: SGHVS, FNYEAQ. Germline trimming cut 1 base from V and 2 bases from J; bases unmatched to any gene: 9. Written as DNA, the CDR3 is TGTGCCAGCAGCTTAGTCTGGCGGGGGGCTAATCAAGAGACCCAGTACTTC. This translates into CASSLVWRGANQETQYF.

CDR3 DNA sequence: TGTGCCAGCAGGAGGGGGACAGGAGCTTTCTTT. Its translation: CASRRGTGAFF. The chain is built from TRBV2 and TRBJ1-1, with 8 bases aligning to TRBD1. Unmatched junction bases numbered 4, after V lost 6 bases and J lost 10 bases. The CDR3 consists of 11 residues. Germline values: CDR1 SNHLY, CDR2 FYNNEI.

The rearrangement joins TRBV12-3 or TRBV12-4 to TRBJ1-2, with D possibly being TRBD1 (6 bases). Trimming took 6 bases from V and 3 from J, leaving 17 bases between them. The CDR3 length is 15 residues. CDR3 loop: CASSLHPQGYYGYTF. Written as DNA, the CDR3 is TGTGCCAGCAGCTTACATCCACAGGGTTACTATGGCTACACCTTC.

This clonotype was observed a handful of times. The chain uses TRBV11-2 and TRBJ2-1; 9 nucleotides agree with TRBD2. The CDR3 is made up of 19 amino acids. Germline values: CDR1 SGHAT, CDR2 FQNNGV. Trimming removed 0 bases from V and 3 bases from J; junction bases left unmatched: 12. The CDR3: CASSLDGSASGVLYNEQFF. For the CDR3, the DNA is TGTGCCAGCAGCTTAGATGGCTCGGCTAGCGGGGTACTCTACAATGAGCAGTTCTTC.

This clonotype was seen just once. The rearrangement uses TRBV28 and TRBJ1-5; D gene ambiguous. Germline-derived CDR1 and CDR2 are MDHEN and SYDVKM. V was clipped by 3 bases and J by 5 bases, with 17 bases between them. The CDR3 is made up of 16 amino acids. The CDR3: CASSLASVVWDQPQHF. In nucleotides, the CDR3 is TGTGCCAGCAGTTTGGCCTCAGTGGTGTGGGATCAGCCCCAGCATTTT.

The chain is built from TRBV15 and TRBJ1-5; D is unresolved. The germline CDR1 and CDR2 sequences are LNHNV and YYDKDF (reference sequence). The V end lost 1 base, the J end lost 7 bases, and 8 bases lay between the germline ends. There are 13 residues in the CDR3. The CDR3: CATSRGARQPQHF. The CDR3 region has the DNA TGTGCCACCAGCAGAGGCGCGCGGCAGCCCCAGCATTTT.

This clonotype has more than one count but fewer than ten. The chain is built from TRBV13 and TRBJ2-1; D is unclear. Per germline, CDR1 PRHDT and CDR2 FYEKMQ (reference sequence). V was cut by 0 bases and J by 0 bases, with 6 bases left in between. The length of the CDR3 is 15 residues. CDR3: CASSLGEVSYNEQFF. CDR3 in DNA: TGTGCCAGCAGCTTAGGCGAAGTCTCCTACAATGAGCAGTTCTTC.

Worth noting for this clonotype: This likely comes from a read error, as the CDR3 has no conserved phenylalanine or tryptophan at its end. The V and J genes are TRBV4-1 and TRBJ2-7; D ambiguous. Per the germline V gene, CDR1 is MGHRA and CDR2 is YSYEKL. Trimming shortened V by 1 base and J by 5 bases, and 9 bases separated the two germline ends. CDR3 length: 13 residues. The CDR3 DNA is TGCGCCAGCAGCCAAGTAGGTTGGGACGAGCAGTACTTA. This translates into CASSQVGWDEQYL.

To note about this clonotype: A much larger clone lies one base from this, so it may be a read error. Here the CDR3 omits its conserved ending phenylalanine or tryptophan, so a read error is the likely source. The J gene is TRBJ1-2, the V gene TRBV7-8; 10 positions match TRBD1. V lost 4 bases to trimming and J lost 3 bases; unmatched junction nucleotides: 11. This CDR3 spans 17 amino acids. Germline CDR1 reads SGHVS; CDR2 reads FQNEAQ. The CDR3 DNA reads as TGTGCCAGCAGCTCCGACAGGGGGCGCTTCTCTGACTATGGCTACACCTCC. Translating it yields CASSSDRGRFSDYGYTS.